The 28 T cell receptor beta chains below all came from one sample that was sequenced in a study of CD8 T cells in Susac syndrome. With random hexamers, roughly 0.45 to 1 ug RNA was reverse transcribed. TCRdb passed the immunoSEQ multiplex PCR reads through MiXCR, listing each CDR3 protein once. The repertoire includes 140,000 to 150,000 distinct CDR3 sequences, almost 96% of them detected once, and approximately 0.08% sits in the top ten. Sequenced input: CD4+ T cells from PBMCs. These receptors were obtained from a human donor with Susac syndrome.

This chain connects TRBV20-1 to TRBJ2-1, with 9 bases matching TRBD1. The CDR3 spans 14 residues. Trimming cost V 6 bases and J 3 bases; bases outside gene matches: 6. Germline V gene lookup returns CDR1 DFQATT and CDR2 SNEGSKA (reference sequence). The DNA for the CDR3 is TGCAGTGCGATCTGGGACAGGGTCTACAATGAGCAGTTCTTC. Encoded protein: CSAIWDRVYNEQFF.

The chain links TRBV5-1 to TRBJ2-2, with unresolved D. From germline, CDR1 is SGHRS and CDR2 YFSETQ. This CDR3 has 15 amino acids. V lost 2 bases and J 1 base, leaving 9 bases between the germline ends. Written as DNA, the CDR3 is TGCGCCAGCAGCTTTCGGACGGAGAACACCGGGGAGCTGTTTTTT. It encodes CASSFRTENTGELFF. The variable domain in full, with the rest retrieved from reference TRBV5-1 and TRBJ2-2, is KAGVTQTPRYLIKTRGQQVTLSCSPISGHRSVSWYQQTPGQGLQFLFEYFSETQRNKGNFPGRFSGRQFSNSRSEMNVSTLELGDSALYLCASSFRTENTGELFFGEGSRLTVL.

The count of this clonotype is one. The chain joins TRBV4-1 to TRBJ1-2; maybe TRBD1 (6 bases). The CDR3 length is 14 residues. V was cut by 7 bases and J by 2 bases, with 14 bases left in between. The germline V gene has CDR1 MGHRA and CDR2 YSYEKL. The DNA for the CDR3 is TGCGCCAGCAACCAGGGGCCGCCCAACTATGGCTACACCTTC. Its translation: CASNQGPPNYGYTF.

Here the CDR3 reads CASSPNGGRETQYF. The CDR3 DNA reads as TGTGCCAGCAGCCCTAACGGAGGTCGGGAGACCCAGTACTTC. The chain joins TRBV11-1 to TRBJ2-5, with D possibly matching TRBD2 (5 bases). The CDR3 is 14 residues long. Trimming took 5 bases from V and 5 from J, leaving 15 bases between them. The germline V gene has CDR1 SGHAT and CDR2 FQDESV (reference sequence).

This chain joins TRBV5-6 and TRBJ2-1, with a tentative D call TRBD2 (6 bases). Germline V CDR1 and CDR2: SGHDT, YYEEEE. There are 15 residues in the CDR3. The V and J ends lost 2 bases and 8 bases respectively, with 17 bases between them. CDR3 sequence reads: CASSFDKRGVDEQFF. DNA of the CDR3: TGTGCCAGCAGCTTCGACAAGCGCGGGGTCGATGAGCAGTTCTTC.

The J gene is TRBJ2-5, the V gene TRBV5-1, with D possibly being TRBD1 (5 bases). The V end lost 3 bases, the J end lost 5 bases, and 14 bases lay between the germline ends. The CDR3 extends over 14 amino acids. Germline V CDR1 and CDR2: SGHRS, YFSETQ. The CDR3 sequence is CASSSTGLGETQYF. As DNA, the CDR3 is TGCGCCAGCAGCTCCACAGGTCTCGGGGAGACCCAGTACTTC. The variable domain in full, completed from reference TRBV5-1 and TRBJ2-5, reads KAGVTQTPRYLIKTRGQQVTLSCSPISGHRSVSWYQQTPGQGLQFLFEYFSETQRNKGNFPGRFSGRQFSNSRSEMNVSTLELGDSALYLCASSSTGLGETQYFGPGTRLLVL.

This chain joins TRBV7-9 and TRBJ1-2, with D maybe TRBD1 (6 bases). This CDR3 is 13 amino acids long. Germline CDR1 SEHNR, CDR2 FQNEAQ (reference sequence). Trimming removed 1 base at V and 9 bases at J, with 12 bases between. The CDR3: CASSLEARDSYTF. Written as DNA, the CDR3 is TGTGCCAGCAGCTTAGAGGCCAGGGACAGCTACACCTTC.

J is TRBJ1-5 and V is TRBV29-1; TRBD1 is a possible D gene (5 bases). Germline assignment: CDR1 SQVTM and CDR2 ANQGSEA. There are 14 residues in the CDR3. With 6 bases removed from V and 0 bases from J, the gap between germline ends came to 12 bases. The CDR3 loop reads CSVATTDSNQPQHF. The CDR3 DNA follows: TGCAGCGTCGCGACGACAGATAGCAATCAGCCCCAGCATTTT.

V and J are TRBV5-6 and TRBJ2-5; possible D gene TRBD1, 5 bases. The V end was cut by 4 bases, the J end by 1 base, with 11 bases between. CDR3 length: 14 amino acids. Per the germline V gene, CDR1 is SGHDT and CDR2 is YYEEEE. The CDR3 protein is CASSPEQVQETQYF. DNA of the CDR3: TGTGCCAGCAGCCCTGAACAGGTCCAAGAGACCCAGTACTTC.

The chain couples TRBV28 to TRBJ2-1, with 9 bases identical to TRBD2. CDR1 is MDHEN and CDR2 is SYDVKM in the germline V gene. Germline trimming cut 2 bases from V and 5 bases from J; bases unmatched to any gene: 4. CDR3 length: 15 amino acids. The CDR3, as DNA: TGTGCCAGCAGTTTACTGTCTAGCGGGAACAATGAGCAGTTCTTC. Its translation is CASSLLSSGNNEQFF.

V is TRBV28 and J is TRBJ1-2, with TRBD1 matching 7 bases. From germline, CDR1 is MDHEN and CDR2 SYDVKM. The trim removed 5 bases at V and 8 bases at J, leaving 5 bases unmatched. The CDR3 is 12 residues long. CDR3 coding DNA: TGTGCCAGCAGTCGGTCAGGGGGAGGCTACACCTTC. This sequence encodes CASSRSGGGYTF.

J is TRBJ2-7 and V is TRBV20-1, with 8 bases matching TRBD1. Germline assignment: CDR1 DFQATT and CDR2 SNEGSKA (reference sequence). V shed 4 bases, J shed 3 bases, and the junction held 8 bases outside the gene matches. The CDR3 runs 14 residues. The CDR3 sequence is CSATGRGQGYEQYF. The CDR3 nucleotides are TGCAGTGCTACCGGCAGGGGGCAGGGCTACGAGCAGTACTTC.

The chain has TRBV12-3 or TRBV12-4 and TRBJ1-5, with D possibly being TRBD1 (6 bases). The CDR3 extends over 15 amino acids. The V and J ends lost 3 bases and 3 bases respectively, with 12 bases between them. Here the CDR3 reads CASSFMGGANQPQHF. The CDR3 DNA sequence: TGTGCCAGCAGTTTCATGGGGGGGGCCAATCAGCCCCAGCATTTT.

The chain is built from TRBV7-9 and TRBJ2-7; D is undetermined. Germline assignment: CDR1 SEHNR and CDR2 FQNEAQ (reference sequence). The CDR3 has 12 amino acids. With 3 bases removed from V and 1 base from J, the gap between germline ends came to 4 bases. The CDR3 nucleotides read TGTGCCAGCAGCTTGGTGTCCTACGAGCAGTACTTC. It codes for CASSLVSYEQYF.

The rearrangement joins TRBV28 to TRBJ2-4; weak D call: TRBD2 (5 bases). The CDR3 contains 15 residues. Germline CDR1 MDHEN, CDR2 SYDVKM. Trimming shortened V by 3 bases and J by 5 bases, and 14 bases separated the two germline ends. The chain's CDR3 is CASSFRGSGENIQYF. CDR3 nucleotides: TGTGCCAGCAGTTTCAGAGGGAGTGGCGAAAACATTCAGTACTTC.

This clonotype was recorded only once. The gene calls are TRBV11-1 and TRBJ1-1, with D unclear. Germline assignment: CDR1 SGHAT and CDR2 FQDESV (reference sequence). The CDR3 is 16 amino acids. With 3 bases removed from V and 4 bases from J, the gap between germline ends came to 18 bases. The CDR3 protein is CASSFSIRGGGTEAFF. DNA of the CDR3: TGTGCCAGCAGCTTTAGCATTCGGGGAGGAGGCACTGAAGCTTTCTTT.

The genes are TRBV9 and TRBJ2-5; D is uncertain. V lost 0 bases, J lost 1 base, and 7 bases lay in between. The germline V gene has CDR1 SGDLS and CDR2 YYNGEE. The CDR3 consists of 14 residues. As DNA, the CDR3 is TGTGCCAGCAGCGTAGGAACCATCCAAGAGACCCAGTACTTC. It yields the protein CASSVGTIQETQYF.

The chain is built from TRBV3-1 and TRBJ2-3; 8 bases are shared with TRBD1. Germline CDR1 is LGHDT and CDR2 is YNNKEL (reference sequence). V lost 1 base and J lost 6; bases outside the gene matches: 0. The CDR3 runs to 13 residues. The CDR3 DNA reads as TGTGCCAGCAGCCAAGGACAGGGGGATACGCAGTATTTT. Translation: CASSQGQGDTQYF.

The J gene is TRBJ1-1, the V gene TRBV4-2, with D perhaps matching TRBD1 (6 bases). Germline V gives CDR1 LGHNA, CDR2 YNFKEQ. V was shortened by 8 bases and J by 4 bases, with 23 bases between the two germline ends. This CDR3 spans 16 amino acids. In DNA form, the CDR3 reads TGTGCCAGCGACGACCCCCGTGGGGGCAGTAGCACTGAAGCTTTCTTT. The encoded protein is CASDDPRGGSSTEAFF.

V is TRBV20-1 and J is TRBJ2-7; TRBD1 might be the D (6 bases). Trimming removed 6 bases at V and 2 bases at J, with 11 bases between. The germline CDR1 and CDR2 sequences are DFQATT and SNEGSKA (reference sequence). CDR3 length: 12 amino acids. The CDR3 coding sequence is TGCAGTGCCTGGACAGTTACCTACGAGCAGTACTTC. Translated, it gives CSAWTVTYEQYF.

This clonotype was detected only once. The V call is TRBV18, the J call TRBJ2-1; D assignment may be TRBD1 or TRBD2 (5 bases each). Trimming took 5 bases from V and 10 from J, leaving 9 bases between them. Per germline, CDR1 KGHSH and CDR2 LQKENI. This CDR3 contains 11 residues. The CDR3 region is CASSTGTEQFF. The DNA for the CDR3 is TGTGCCAGCTCAACCGGGACCGAGCAGTTCTTC.

This clonotype was recorded once. The chain couples TRBV24-1 to TRBJ2-3; 7 bases agree with TRBD1. The CDR3 has 16 amino acids. Germline V gene lookup returns CDR1 KGHDR and CDR2 SFDVKD. V dropped 7 bases and J dropped 9; count of bases not matched to a gene: 18. The CDR3 spells CATRPSTGPGHRTQYF. For the CDR3, the DNA is TGTGCCACCAGGCCGTCGACAGGGCCCGGCCATAGGACGCAGTATTTT.

This clonotype was observed once. The chain employs TRBV14 and TRBJ2-3; 9 nucleotides line up with TRBD1. The CDR3 is made up of 15 amino acids. CDR1 and CDR2 from the germline V gene are SGHDN and FVKESK. J was trimmed by 6 bases and V by 4 bases; bases with no gene match: 8. The CDR3 nucleotides read TGTGCCAGCAGCCCTAGGACAGGGGAGGTGGATACGCAGTATTTT. Amino acids: CASSPRTGEVDTQYF.

The chain joins TRBV4-2 to TRBJ1-5, with a tentative D call TRBD1 (6 bases). Germline assignment: CDR1 LGHNA and CDR2 YNFKEQ. The germline V and J ends were trimmed by 1 base and 2 bases, with 9 bases remaining between them. The CDR3 sequence is 15 residues long. The CDR3 here is CASSQVQGGNQPQHF. CDR3 coding DNA: TGTGCCAGCAGCCAAGTACAGGGTGGCAATCAGCCCCAGCATTTT.

The rearrangement links TRBV6-5 to TRBJ2-7, with TRBD2 matching over 13 bases. The CDR3 has 16 amino acids. The germline CDR1 and CDR2 sequences are MNHEY and SVGAGI. Germline trimming cut 6 bases from V and 1 base from J; bases unmatched to any gene: 6. CDR3 residues: CASRLTTSGRSYEQYF. DNA of the CDR3: TGTGCCAGCAGATTAACGACTAGCGGGAGGTCCTACGAGCAGTACTTC.

The chain has TRBV3-1 and TRBJ1-1, with unresolved D. This CDR3 has 14 residues. Germline V gene sequence: CDR1 LGHDT, CDR2 YNNKEL (reference sequence). V lost 1 base, J lost 1 base, and 7 bases lay in between. The CDR3 DNA reads TGTGCCAGCAGCCAAGCCAGGAGGAACACTGAAGCTTTCTTT. Amino acid sequence: CASSQARRNTEAFF.

The CDR3 DNA reads TGTGCCAGCAGCTTGGGAGGGGTTCGGAACATTCAGTACTTC. It codes for CASSLGGVRNIQYF. The rearrangement joins TRBV5-4 to TRBJ2-4, with D perhaps being TRBD1 or TRBD2 (5 bases each). The CDR3 covers 14 residues. The V end lost 0 bases, the J end lost 7 bases, and 11 bases lay between the germline ends. Germline lookup yields CDR1 SGHNT and CDR2 YYREEE (reference sequence). Based on the CDR3 plus reference TRBV5-4 and TRBJ2-4, the full variable domain is ETGVTQSPTHLIKTRGQQVTLRCSSQSGHNTVSWYQQALGQGPQFIFQYYREEENGRGNFPPRFSGLQFPNYSSELNVNALELDDSALYLCASSLGGVRNIQYFGAGTRLSVL.

This clonotype came up once. This rearrangement joins TRBV24-1 to TRBJ2-1; TRBD2 agrees at 8 bases. Germline trimming cut 1 base from V and 6 bases from J; bases unmatched to any gene: 7. Germline lookup yields CDR1 KGHDR and CDR2 SFDVKD. The CDR3 is 16 residues long. The CDR3 spells CATSDFGAGRANEQFF. The CDR3 bases are TGTGCCACCAGTGATTTTGGGGCCGGGAGGGCCAATGAGCAGTTCTTC.